This T cell receptor beta chain comes out of a study of T cell responses to AZD1222 COVID-19 vaccine. Findings and caveats of the study: Two doses of AZD1222 preceded a rise in Spike-specific TCR breadth and depth. White British donors predominated, females outnumbered males, and clonal diversity was possibly underestimated.

This CDR3 has 14 residues. Germline V gene data show CDR1 as MDHEN and CDR2 as SYDVKM. V gave up 6 bases and J gave up 5 bases; unmatched junction bases: 9. The data were produced by immunoSEQ multiplex PCR, yet TCRdb's version contains in-frame clones alone and is incomplete. The sample contains around 140,000 clones, around nine tenths of which appear only once. Notes on this clone: Its antigen is not identified.

The TCR comes from an adult in good health. Sample: peripheral blood, taken on day 0 of AZD1222 vaccination. J is TRBJ2-7 and V is TRBV28, with 8 nucleotides matching TRBD1. The CDR3 DNA sequence: TGTGCCAGCAGCTCCGGACAGGGTAGACACGAGCAGTACTTC. Translated: CASSSGQGRHEQYF.